The 27 T cell receptor beta chains in this list originate from one sample, sequenced in a study of T cell changes during pregnancy in multiple sclerosis. Clones were read by immunoSEQ multiplex PCR, and TCRdb kept only the in-frame ones, dropping some. The table has under 70,000 clones, over 80% seen once. Sequenced here: CD4+ T cells from peripheral blood mononuclear cells, sampled after pregnancy. These receptors came from a female donor with multiple sclerosis, enrolled in a pregnancy study.

V is TRBV6-5 and J is TRBJ2-7, with a possible D match to TRBD1 (7 bases). Trimming stripped 5 bases from V and 5 bases from J, with 16 bases between. Germline CDR1 and CDR2: MNHEY and SVGAGI. The CDR3 length is 14 residues. CDR3 loop: CASSQTGRSHEQYF. In nucleotides, the CDR3 is TGTGCCAGCAGTCAGACAGGGAGGTCCCACGAGCAGTACTTC.

This clone was seen only a few times. The CDR3 loop reads CASSLDRNQPQHF. The CDR3 DNA is TGTGCCAGCAGCCTAGACCGGAATCAGCCCCAGCATTTT. This sequence joins TRBV7-8 and TRBJ1-5; no reliable D call. The CDR3 length is 13 residues. Germline lookup yields CDR1 SGHVS and CDR2 FQNEAQ. With 5 bases removed from V and 4 bases from J, the gap between germline ends came to 9 bases.

The rearrangement uses TRBV27 and TRBJ1-1; 8 nucleotides align to TRBD1. Germline V gene data show CDR1 as MNHEY and CDR2 as SMNVEV (reference sequence). This CDR3 is 14 amino acids long. Losses at the gene ends were 6 bases for V and 0 bases for J; bases not matched to a gene: 3. The CDR3 nucleotides are TGTGCCAGCAGCAGGGGACAGGTGAACACTGAAGCTTTCTTT. Residues: CASSRGQVNTEAFF.

This chain joins TRBV10-3 and TRBJ1-6; 7 nucleotides line up with TRBD1. V lost 6 bases, J lost 5 bases, and 1 base stayed unmatched. CDR3 length: 13 amino acids. Germline loops: CDR1 ENHRY, CDR2 SYGVKD. The chain's CDR3 is CAIRGTDNSPLHF. CDR3 DNA: TGTGCCATCAGGGGGACAGATAATTCACCCCTCCACTTT.

V is TRBV6-5 and J is TRBJ1-6, with 9 bases aligning to TRBD1. Unmatched junction bases numbered 3, after V lost 6 bases and J lost 6 bases. Germline CDR1 is MNHEY and CDR2 is SVGAGI. This CDR3 has 14 residues. The CDR3 spells CASRRTGANSPLHF. CDR3 in DNA: TGTGCCAGCAGGCGGACAGGGGCTAATTCACCCCTCCACTTT.

This clone appeared a single time. V and J are TRBV6-1 and TRBJ2-7, with D uncertain. Germline loops: CDR1 MNHNS, CDR2 SASEGT. The CDR3 is 13 amino acids. The V and J ends lost 5 bases and 5 bases respectively, with 13 bases between them. The CDR3 nucleotides read TGTGCCAGCAGTAGGCTTAGAGGCGACGAGCAGTACTTC. Residues: CASSRLRGDEQYF.

The chain uses TRBV7-3 and TRBJ2-7, with 8 bases that match TRBD2. This CDR3 is built from 19 residues. Germline values: CDR1 SGHTA, CDR2 FQGTGA. Germline trimming cut 1 base from V and 3 bases from J; bases unmatched to any gene: 17. This chain's CDR3 is CASSLKADLLGGGYYEQYF. The CDR3 bases are TGTGCCAGCAGCTTAAAGGCCGACCTTCTCGGCGGGGGGTACTACGAGCAGTACTTC. Full variable domain (missing parts from reference TRBV7-3 and TRBJ2-7): GAGVSQTPSNKVTEKGKYVELRCDPISGHTALYWYRQSLGQGPEFLIYFQGTGAADDSGLPNDRFFAVRPEGSVSTLKIQRTERGDSAVYLCASSLKADLLGGGYYEQYFGPGTRLTVT.

V usage is TRBV30 and J usage is TRBJ1-6, with TRBD1 matching over 10 bases. CDR3 length equals 14 residues. Losses at the gene ends were 4 bases for V and 10 bases for J; bases not matched to a gene: 7. CDR1 and CDR2 from the germline V gene are GTSNPN and SVGIG (reference sequence). DNA of the CDR3: TGTGCCTGGAAGGGGGGACAGGGGACCTCACCCCTCCACTTT. This translates into CAWKGGQGTSPLHF. Using reference TRBV30 and TRBJ1-6 for the parts outside the CDR3, the full variable domain is SQTIHQWPATLVQPVGSPLSLECTVEGTSNPNLYWYRQAAGRGLQLLFYSVGIGQISSEVPQNLSASRPQDRQFILSSKKLLLSDSGFYLCAWKGGQGTSPLHFGNGTRLTVT.

V usage is TRBV7-2 and J usage is TRBJ2-3; 9 bases align to TRBD2. The CDR3 contains 17 residues. Trimming removed 5 bases from V and 1 base from J; junction bases left unmatched: 10. CDR1 is SGHTA and CDR2 is FQGNSA in the germline V gene. CDR3 sequence reads: CASSRRASGVGTDTQYF. CDR3 DNA: TGTGCCAGCAGCCGTAGAGCTAGCGGGGTTGGCACAGATACGCAGTATTTT.

The rearrangement uses TRBV10-2 and TRBJ1-5; no firm D call. Trimming shortened V by 6 bases and J by 0 bases, and 9 bases separated the two germline ends. Germline V CDR1 and CDR2: WSHSY, SAAADI. The CDR3 length is 14 residues. The CDR3 protein is CASRGVGSNQPQHF. In nucleotides, the CDR3 is TGCGCCAGCAGGGGCGTCGGTAGCAATCAGCCCCAGCATTTT.

The V call is TRBV19, the J call TRBJ2-7, with D tentatively TRBD2 (6 bases). The germline V gene encodes CDR1 LNHDA and CDR2 SQIVND (reference sequence). The V end was cut by 1 base, the J end by 2 bases, with 12 bases between. The CDR3 is 15 amino acids. CDR3 coding DNA: TGTGCCAGTAGTATAGGAGGGACTTCCACCTACGAGCAGTACTTC. Translation: CASSIGGTSTYEQYF. The variable domain in full, with the rest retrieved from reference TRBV19 and TRBJ2-7, is DGGITQSPKYLFRKEGQNVTLSCEQNLNHDAMYWYRQDPGQGLRLIYYSQIVNDFQKGDIAEGYSVSREKKESFPLTVTSAQKNPTAFYLCASSIGGTSTYEQYFGPGTRLTVT.

The chain recombines TRBV6-4 with TRBJ1-1, with a possible D match to TRBD1 (5 bases). Trimming cost V 6 bases and J 5 bases, with 13 bases left between them. The CDR3 is 13 residues long. Germline CDR1 and CDR2: MRHNA and SNTAGT. The CDR3 sequence: CASSVGVETEAFF. The CDR3, as DNA: TGTGCCAGCAGCGTAGGGGTTGAGACTGAAGCTTTCTTT.

V is TRBV10-3 and J is TRBJ1-6; no clear D. Germline-derived CDR1 and CDR2 are ENHRY and SYGVKD. Trimming cost V 4 bases and J 1 base, with 8 bases left between them. The CDR3 is 15 amino acids. CDR3 nucleotides: TGTGCCATCAGTGGGGAGGGTTCCTATAATTCACCCCTCCACTTT. Amino acids: CAISGEGSYNSPLHF.

The chain is built from TRBV5-5 and TRBJ2-6; D is uncertain. CDR1 SGHKS and CDR2 YYEKEE come from the germline V gene (reference sequence). The V gene lost 0 bases and the J gene lost 6 bases, with 7 bases spanning the gap. This CDR3 is 14 amino acids long. The CDR3 DNA reads TGTGCCAGCAGCTTGGTTACAGCGGCCAACGTCCTGACTTTC. Translating it yields CASSLVTAANVLTF.

This clone was found once. The genes are TRBV7-6 and TRBJ2-7, with a weak D call TRBD2 (5 bases). The CDR3 totals 18 residues. Trimming took off 2 bases at V and 5 bases at J, with 25 bases between the two ends. Per the germline V gene, CDR1 is SGHVS and CDR2 is FNYEAQ. CDR3: CASSLNRLGRALRDEQYF. DNA for the CDR3: TGTGCCAGCAGCTTAAATCGCCTAGGGCGGGCATTACGGGACGAGCAGTACTTC.

This clone was detected a few times. The chain has TRBV7-9 and TRBJ1-1, with D unresolved. There are 14 residues in the CDR3. Germline lookup yields CDR1 SEHNR and CDR2 FQNEAQ (reference sequence). V lost 1 base, J lost 4 bases, and 10 bases lay in between. The chain's CDR3 is CASSLGTSSTEAFF. The DNA of the CDR3 is TGTGCCAGCAGCTTAGGAACCTCCAGCACTGAAGCTTTCTTT.

This chain uses TRBV7-2 with TRBJ1-1; tentatively, D is TRBD1 (6 bases). Germline CDR1 and CDR2: SGHTA and FQGNSA. Trimming left V 5 bases short and J 7 bases short, with 17 bases between. This CDR3 contains 14 residues. The DNA for the CDR3 is TGTGCCAGCAGCAACCTGGGGGGGCGAGGTGAAGCTTTCTTT. It codes for CASSNLGGRGEAFF.

The chain combines TRBV7-6 with TRBJ2-2; no clear D. Looked up from germline, CDR1 is SGHVS and CDR2 is FNYEAQ. There are 16 residues in the CDR3. V lost 1 base to trimming and J lost 4 bases, with 13 bases between them. CDR3 sequence (DNA): TGTGCCAGCAGCTTAGGGGTCCCGGGTAGCACCGGGGAGCTGTTTTTT. Protein product: CASSLGVPGSTGELFF. The whole variable domain, filled in from reference TRBV7-6 and TRBJ2-2, reads GAGVSQSPRYKVTKRGQDVALRCDPISGHVSLYWYRQALGQGPEFLTYFNYEAQQDKSGLPNDRFSAERPEGSISTLTIQRTEQRDSAMYRCASSLGVPGSTGELFFGEGSRLTVL.

This rearrangement joins TRBV2 to TRBJ1-2; D call uncertain. This CDR3 spans 9 amino acids. V lost 9 bases, J lost 10 bases, and 9 bases lay in between. Germline CDR1 and CDR2: SNHLY and FYNNEI. As DNA, the CDR3 is TGTGCCAGGGGAGGAAACTACACCTTC. This gives the protein CARGGNYTF.

CDR3 residues: CAISEEGRNYGYTF. Written as DNA, the CDR3 is TGTGCCATCAGTGAGGAAGGGAGGAACTATGGCTACACCTTC. The chain carries TRBV10-3 and TRBJ1-2; D remains ambiguous. The CDR3 is 14 residues long. V lost 2 bases and J lost 2, with 9 bases in between. CDR1 and CDR2 (germline): ENHRY, SYGVKD.

The chain has TRBV7-9 and TRBJ1-4; D is unclear. CDR1 SEHNR and CDR2 FQNEAQ come from the germline V gene (reference sequence). Trimming stripped 1 base from V and 5 bases from J, with 11 bases between. The length of the CDR3 is 15 residues. The CDR3 sequence is CASSLVGNSNEKLFF. For the CDR3, the DNA is TGTGCCAGCAGCTTAGTCGGGAACTCAAATGAAAAACTGTTTTTT.

The gene calls are TRBV9 and TRBJ2-5; D may be TRBD1 (6 bases). V was cut by 0 bases and J by 4 bases, with 13 bases left in between. CDR3 length equals 15 residues. Germline lookup yields CDR1 SGDLS and CDR2 YYNGEE. The CDR3 nucleotides read TGTGCCAGCAGCGTAGTCGCGACAGGAGGAGAGACCCAGTACTTC. Protein product: CASSVVATGGETQYF.

The chain uses TRBV7-9 and TRBJ2-7, with 10 nucleotides matching TRBD1. With 4 bases clipped from V and 4 bases from J, the junction kept 4 bases outside the gene matches. Germline CDR1 SEHNR, CDR2 FQNEAQ (reference sequence). The CDR3 runs 14 residues. CDR3 in DNA: TGTGCCAGCAGCTCCGGGACAGGGGTTTACGAGCAGTACTTC. Protein product: CASSSGTGVYEQYF.

The CDR3 DNA reads TGTGCCAGCAGCGAAATCTATACTGAAGCTTTCTTT. This sequence encodes CASSEIYTEAFF. This chain connects TRBV2 to TRBJ1-1; no reliable D call. The germline V gene has CDR1 SNHLY and CDR2 FYNNEI. Trimming left V 6 bases short and J 5 bases short, with 10 bases between. The CDR3 is 12 amino acids. Using reference TRBV2 and TRBJ1-1 for the parts outside the CDR3, the full variable domain is EPEVTQTPSHQVTQMGQEVILRCVPISNHLYFYWYRQILGQKVEFLVSFYNNEISEKSEIFDDQFSVERPDGSNFTLKIRSTKLEDSAMYFCASSEIYTEAFFGQGTRLTVV.

This rearrangement joins TRBV18 to TRBJ1-2, with a weak D call TRBD1 (5 bases). Germline lookup yields CDR1 KGHSH and CDR2 LQKENI. With 3 bases removed from V and 4 bases from J, the gap between germline ends came to 12 bases. The CDR3 loop spans 14 amino acids. The CDR3 bases are TGTGCCAGCTCACCTGGCAGGGTTGGCTATGGCTACACCTTC. It yields the protein CASSPGRVGYGYTF.

The chain has TRBV5-4 and TRBJ2-7; D gene uncertain. The CDR3 length is 13 residues. V was clipped by 2 bases and J by 6 bases, with 12 bases between them. The V gene's germline CDR1 is SGHNT and CDR2 YYREEE (reference sequence). CDR3 in amino acids: CASSFPAGIEQYF. DNA of the CDR3: TGTGCCAGCAGCTTTCCGGCAGGCATCGAGCAGTACTTC.

V usage is TRBV18 and J usage is TRBJ1-4; the match to TRBD1 covers 9 bases. CDR3 length equals 19 residues. Germline CDR1 KGHSH, CDR2 LQKENI. V lost 3 bases and J lost 5; bases outside the gene matches: 16. Here the CDR3 DNA reads TGTGCCAGCTCACCGAGCCTACGTACGGGACAGGGCACCAATGAAAAACTGTTTTTT. Translating gives CASSPSLRTGQGTNEKLFF.